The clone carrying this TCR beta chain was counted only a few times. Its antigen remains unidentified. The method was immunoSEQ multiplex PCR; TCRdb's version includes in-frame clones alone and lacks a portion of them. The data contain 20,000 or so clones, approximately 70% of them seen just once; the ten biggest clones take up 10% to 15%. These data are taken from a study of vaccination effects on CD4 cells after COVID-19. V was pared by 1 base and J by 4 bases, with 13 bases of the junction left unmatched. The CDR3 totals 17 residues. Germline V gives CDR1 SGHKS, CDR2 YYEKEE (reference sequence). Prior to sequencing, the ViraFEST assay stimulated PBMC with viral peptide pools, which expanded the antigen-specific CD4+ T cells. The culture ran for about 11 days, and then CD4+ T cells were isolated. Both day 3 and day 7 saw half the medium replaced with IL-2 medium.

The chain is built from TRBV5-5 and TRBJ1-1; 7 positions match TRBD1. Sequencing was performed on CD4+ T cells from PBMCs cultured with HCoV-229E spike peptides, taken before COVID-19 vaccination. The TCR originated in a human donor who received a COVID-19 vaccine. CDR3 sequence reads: CASSLWAGGDPSTEAFF. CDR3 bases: TGTGCCAGCAGCTTGTGGGCAGGGGGGGACCCGAGCACTGAAGCTTTCTTT. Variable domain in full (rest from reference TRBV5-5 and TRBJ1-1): DAGVTQSPTHLIKTRGQQVTLRCSPISGHKSVSWYQQVLGQGPQFIFQYYEKEERGRGNFPDRFSARQFPNYSSELNVNALLLGDSALYLCASSLWAGGDPSTEAFFGQGTRLTVV.